What follows describes a single T cell receptor (beta chain). There is no known antigen for this receptor. No much larger clonotype is one base removed from it; base qualities were not supplied. CDR1 and CDR2 (SGHNT, YYREEE) derive from the germline V gene (reference sequence). Cut back by 0 bases and 2 bases, the V and J ends lie 7 bases apart. The CDR3 goes from the cysteine to the phenylalanine over 14 residues. Just CDR3 DNA is preserved here, 42 bases in frame from base 1. This specimen comes from a study of memory CD4+ T cells and cytomegalovirus serostatus (dated by TCRdb to the late 2010s). Concerning the study at large: The cohort comprised roughly 35 healthy Belgian adults, 9 CMV seropositive and about 25 CMV seronegative. The study sequenced CD4+ memory TCRbeta repertoires of a Belgian cohort with known cytomegalovirus serostatus to replicate a published TCR-based CMV serostatus classifier. General conclusions and limits of the study: Only CD4+CD45RO+ memory cells were sequenced, unlike the original study, which covered naive and memory CD4+ and CD8+ populations. For predicting CMV serostatus, the median bootstrapped AUC was approximately 0.95 using the original framework and about 0.9 using a US-trained random forest. The original-framework classifier achieved a median bootstrapped AUC of roughly 0.95 with a 95% CI of 0.76-1.00 on the Belgian cohort. Of 164 previously reported CMV-associated TCRbeta sequences, 60 to 85 appeared in the CD4+ memory repertoires, each in one to five individuals. The results were read as suggesting that the CMV-associated TCR signature is, for the most part, present in the CD4+ memory repertoire.

The Quick-DNA Microprep Kit was used to extract genomic DNA from the sorted cells. TCRbeta DNA was amplified with the immunoSEQ hsTCRbeta kit following the manufacturer's protocol. TCRbeta libraries were sequenced on an Illumina MiSeq instrument. From the authors' description of their analysis: After out-of-frame sequences were removed, 2 million to 2.5 million distinct TCRbeta sequences remained, averaging about 66,813 per individual. Each individual was scored by the count of 150 to 200 previously reported CMV-associated TCRbeta sequences and the total productive distinct TCRbeta count. A beta-binomial model was reimplemented in Python, and scikit-learn random forests with default parameters were trained on US cohort data. Classifier performance on the Belgian cohort was summarized as median AUC with percentile confidence intervals over 10,000 bootstrap iterations. TCRdb limited this immuneACCESS table to in-frame rearrangements with V and J called. A share of clones is missing; checked studies link under half to unresolved V genes, and the rest is unexplained. The DNA was the basis for D and trimming; V, J and clone size are from that table. Within this sample are over 35,000 clones, with 75% to 85% of them counted one time only. Approximately 1% of the sample rests with the top ten.

Single viable CD3+CD4+CD8-CD45RO+ cells were sorted as memory CD4+ T cells on a FACSAria II. To determine CMV serostatus, a Roche Elecsys assay was used that detects serum IgG against CMV pp150, pp28, p38 and p52. After the samples were thawed, total CD4+ T cells were enriched through positive selection using CD4 magnetic microbeads. Samples originated from another study that specifically interrogated the CD4+ T cell memory repertoire. Following standard operating procedures, peripheral blood mononuclear cells were isolated and cryopreserved, while serum was kept at -80 degrees C. The staining used CD3-PerCP (BW264/56), CD4-APC (RPA-T4), CD45RO-PE (UCHT1) and CD8-Pacific Orange (3B5) antibodies, and Sytox blue was used to exclude non-viable cells.

The sequenced sample was memory CD4+ T cells from blood. The V gene is TRBV5-4 and the J gene is TRBJ2-3, and possibly TRBD2, on 5 matching bases. The clonotype originates from an adult in good health and CMV-seronegative. Here the CDR3 is given as CASSLAGTTDTQYF. In nucleotides, the sequence is TGTGCCAGCAGCTTGGCGGGAACCACAGATACGCAGTATTTT.